This TCR beta chain emerged from a study of cytomegalovirus exposure and HLA in healthy donors. Germline CDR1 and CDR2: SGHAT and FQNNGV. Trimming pared 3 bases from V and 9 bases from J, leaving 15 bases between. The CDR3 has 14 amino acids. Researchers ran the PCR with 60 Vbeta and 13 Jbeta primers. Repertoires were generated with immunoSEQ multiplex PCR, while TCRdb's copy carries only in-frame clones and drops some. The data hold roughly 150,000 clones, with 70% to 85% observed a single time. The chain employs TRBV11-2 and TRBJ1-5; no firm D call. The sequence was obtained from a man aged 35 to 55 in good health and CMV-seropositive. The sequenced sample was PBMCs. The CDR3 nucleotides are TGTGCCAGCAGCTTGACCGGGTCCCTGGGGCCCCAGCATTTT. This sequence encodes CASSLTGSLGPQHF.